This T cell receptor beta chain emerged from a study of breast tumors, draining lymph nodes, adjacent tissues. TCRdb processed the multiplex PCR reads anew with MiXCR; each CDR3 protein has one entry. The sample shows 270,000 or so distinct CDR3 sequences, around 30% of them seen only once. Breast cancer patients provided tissue from their axillary draining lymph nodes. In regard to this clonotype: Antigen: not known.

Broader study findings: Tumors had less TCR diversity than lymph nodes, more than nontumor tissue.

This CDR3 is 15 amino acids long. CDR1 and CDR2 from the germline V gene are ENHRY and SYGVKD. The V segment lost 6 bases and the J segment 8 bases; nucleotides outside the gene matches: 7. Material for sequencing was axillary lymph node tissue. J is TRBJ1-6 and V is TRBV10-3; 10 bases map to TRBD1. The origin of this receptor is a female donor with breast cancer. Some clones in this sample may be carry-over from other donors' samples. The CDR3 sequence is CAIRPGQGTDSPLHF. In nucleotides, the CDR3 is TGTGCCATCAGGCCGGGACAGGGGACTGATTCACCCCTCCACTTT.